The present T cell receptor beta chain was sequenced within a study of T cell responses to AZD1222 COVID-19 vaccine (dated by TCRdb to 2020 to 2023). About the study as a whole: A total of 230 to 250 trial participants underwent TCR sequencing, of whom about 210 had received two doses of AZD1222 and some 26 had received two doses of the MenACWY control vaccine. Trial participants were enrolled by age into 18-55, 56-69 and 70-plus year subgroups, with approximately 150, 30 and 60 TCR-sequenced participants respectively. The investigation overall reported the following: The whole spike protein was spanned by vaccine-associated CD4 TCRs, and dominant responses were seen in regions 160-218 and 743-854. Conclusions about previously exposed vaccinees are limited because only five to seven AZD1222 recipients were SARS-CoV-2 seropositive at baseline. Reportedly, almost half of the unique spike-specific TCRs recognized epitopes lying outside the regions that are mutated in the B.1.351 and B.1.1.7 variants. No day 14 peak-response samples were available, so repertoires were characterized only after the peak T cell response. In the small 56-69-year group, the increase in depth fell short of significance, most likely because of low power. After two AZD1222 doses, spike-specific TCR breadth and depth were significantly higher than at day 0 and than in MenACWY recipients. Participants were mostly white British and included more females than males, and it was suggested by the authors that clonal diversity may have been underestimated.

V lost 6 bases and J lost 3 bases; the stretch between them is 17 bases long. The germline V gene yields MDHEN for CDR1 and SYDVKM for CDR2. The CDR3 runs 15 amino acids, cysteine and phenylalanine included. The retained sequence is limited to the CDR3, 45 bases, with the frame set at the first base. To note about this clone: It has no known antigen specificity. No qualities accompany the bases; no much larger clone lies one base away.

The CDR3 regions of human TCRbeta chains were subjected to immunosequencing. The published analysis was carried out like this. TCRs in the repertoires were compared against a reference library of SARS-CoV-2-specific TCRs that had been generated with the MIRA antigen-specificity platform. Breadth was defined as the fraction of unique TCRs that were SARS-CoV-2-associated. Depth was defined as the fraction of total T cells that were SARS-CoV-2-associated. Using the MIRA data, every spike-specific TCR was mapped to the spike region that the TCR reacted to and assigned to either a CD4 or a CD8 class. Log10-transformed breadth and depth values were compared by one-way ANOVA with Sidak's multiple comparisons tests. The table comes from immuneACCESS by way of TCRdb, which keeps in-frame sequences with V and J called. Part of the clones is missing from these tables; in studies checked, under half for an unresolved V gene and the rest for unknown reasons. V and J calls and clone size follow that table, whereas D and trimming were derived from the DNA. This sample comprises 130,000 to 150,000 clones, approximately 88% of them detected only once. The ten most abundant clones make up roughly 5.4% of the sample.

The label giving this sample's time point can be read as: about 28 days (+/-7) after the second vaccine dose. The sample's treatment or condition label, in plain terms: meningococcal conjugate vaccine given as trial control. Vaccinee samples were obtained from the UK trials COV001 and COV002, which included a single-blind randomized controlled phase 2/3 trial of AZD1222 (ChAdOx1 nCoV-19) in healthy adults. Trial participant PBMC samples were collected at day 0 and day 28 after the second dose for TCRbeta chain sequencing. This sample comprised peripheral blood, obtained 28 days after the second dose of the MenACWY control vaccine. The V and J genes are TRBV28 and TRBJ1-2, and possibly TRBD1, on 5 matching bases. This sequence was found in an adult who received the MenACWY meningococcal vaccine as a control. The CDR3 protein sequence reads: CASSLNGASDYGYTF. The DNA is TGTGCCAGCAGCTTGAACGGGGCGTCGGACTATGGCTACACCTTC.